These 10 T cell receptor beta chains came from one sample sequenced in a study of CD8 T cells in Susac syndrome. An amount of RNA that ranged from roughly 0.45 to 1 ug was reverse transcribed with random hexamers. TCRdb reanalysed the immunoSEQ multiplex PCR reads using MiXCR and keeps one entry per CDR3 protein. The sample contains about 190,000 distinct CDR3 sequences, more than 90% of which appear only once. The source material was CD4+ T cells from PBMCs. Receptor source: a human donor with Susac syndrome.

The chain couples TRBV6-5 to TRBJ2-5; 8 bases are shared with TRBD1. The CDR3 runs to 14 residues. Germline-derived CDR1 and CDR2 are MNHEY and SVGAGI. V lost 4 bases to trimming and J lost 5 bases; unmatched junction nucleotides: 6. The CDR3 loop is CASSSRTGRETQYF. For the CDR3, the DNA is TGTGCCAGCAGTTCCCGGACAGGGCGGGAGACCCAGTACTTC.

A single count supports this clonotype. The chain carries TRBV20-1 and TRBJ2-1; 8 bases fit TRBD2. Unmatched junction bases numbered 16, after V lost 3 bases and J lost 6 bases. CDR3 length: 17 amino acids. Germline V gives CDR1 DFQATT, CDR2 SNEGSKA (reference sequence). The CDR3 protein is CSASPGLDRSARNEQFF. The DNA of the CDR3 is TGCAGTGCTAGTCCGGGACTAGACCGATCGGCTCGCAATGAGCAGTTCTTC.

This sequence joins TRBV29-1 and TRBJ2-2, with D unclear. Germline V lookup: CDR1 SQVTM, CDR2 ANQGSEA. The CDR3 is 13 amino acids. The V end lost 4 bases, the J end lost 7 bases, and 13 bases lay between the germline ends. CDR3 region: CSVAPLGIGELFF. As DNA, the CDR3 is TGCAGCGTTGCCCCCTTGGGGATCGGGGAGCTGTTTTTT.

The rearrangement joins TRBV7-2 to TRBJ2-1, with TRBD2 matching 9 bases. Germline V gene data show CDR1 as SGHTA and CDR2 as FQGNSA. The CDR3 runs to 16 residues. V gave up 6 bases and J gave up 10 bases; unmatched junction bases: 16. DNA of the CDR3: TGTGCCAGCAGTAACCTCCCGGGACTAGCCGCCAGCGAGCAGTTCTTC. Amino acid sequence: CASSNLPGLAASEQFF.

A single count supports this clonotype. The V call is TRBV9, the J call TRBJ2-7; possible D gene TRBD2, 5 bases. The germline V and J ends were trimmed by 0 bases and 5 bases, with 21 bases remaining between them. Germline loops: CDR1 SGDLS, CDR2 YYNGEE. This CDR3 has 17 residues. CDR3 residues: CASSVDSGSVLPNEQYF. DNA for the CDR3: TGTGCCAGCAGCGTAGATTCGGGGTCGGTCCTCCCGAACGAGCAGTACTTC.

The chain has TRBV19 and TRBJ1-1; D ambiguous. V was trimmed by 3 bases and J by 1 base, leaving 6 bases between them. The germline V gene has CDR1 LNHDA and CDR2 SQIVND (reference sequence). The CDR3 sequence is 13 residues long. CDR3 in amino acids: CASSIAANTEAFF. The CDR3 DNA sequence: TGTGCCAGTAGTATCGCCGCGAACACTGAAGCTTTCTTT.

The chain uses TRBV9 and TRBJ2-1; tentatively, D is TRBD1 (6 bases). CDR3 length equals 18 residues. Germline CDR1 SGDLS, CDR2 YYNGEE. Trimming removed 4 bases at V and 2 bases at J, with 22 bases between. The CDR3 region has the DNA TGTGCCAGCAGCCCACGAGTACCAGAACAGGGAACCTACAATGAGCAGTTCTTC. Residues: CASSPRVPEQGTYNEQFF.

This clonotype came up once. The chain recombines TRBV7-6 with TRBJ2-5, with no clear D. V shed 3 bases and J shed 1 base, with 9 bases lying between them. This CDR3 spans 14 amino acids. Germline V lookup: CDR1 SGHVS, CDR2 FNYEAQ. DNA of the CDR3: TGTGCCAGCAGCTTTCCTGGGGTCCAAGAGACCCAGTACTTC. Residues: CASSFPGVQETQYF.

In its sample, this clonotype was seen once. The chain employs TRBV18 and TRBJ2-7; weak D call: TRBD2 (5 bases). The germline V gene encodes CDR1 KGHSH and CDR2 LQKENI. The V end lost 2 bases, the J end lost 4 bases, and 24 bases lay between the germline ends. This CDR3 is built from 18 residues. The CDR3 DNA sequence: TGTGCCAGCTCACCAGGCCCTAGCAGTCTTATTTCCAAATACGAGCAGTACTTC. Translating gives CASSPGPSSLISKYEQYF.

CDR3: CASSRSGTDNEQFF. The CDR3 DNA follows: TGCGCCAGCAGCAGATCCGGGACAGACAATGAGCAGTTCTTC. This chain links TRBV4-3 with TRBJ2-1; 7 bases fit TRBD1. The CDR3 length is 14 residues. V lost 5 bases, J lost 5 bases, and 6 bases stayed unmatched. Germline assignment: CDR1 LGHNA and CDR2 YSLEER.